This entry describes one TCR beta chain. Sequencing used immunoSEQ multiplex PCR; TCRdb keeps in-frame clones, though not all of them. The repertoire holds fewer than 200,000 clones, with approximately 91% as singletons. Per the germline V gene, CDR1 is MNHEY and CDR2 is SVGAGI. This CDR3 spans 14 amino acids. V lost 5 bases to trimming and J lost 7 bases, with 15 bases between them. This specimen belongs to a study of T cell responses to AZD1222 COVID-19 vaccine. This sequence was found in an adult who received the AZD1222 COVID-19 vaccine. The genes are TRBV6-5 and TRBJ2-1; D possibly corresponds to TRBD1 (6 bases). The material was peripheral blood, obtained 28 days after the second AZD1222 dose. The CDR3 region has the DNA TGTGCCAGCAGTACGGGACAAACCTTAAATGAGCAGTTCTTC. Translating gives CASSTGQTLNEQFF.